Following are 29 T cell receptor beta chains from one sample sequenced in a study of blood T cell repertoires in COVID-19. The table came from immunoSEQ multiplex PCR; TCRdb's copy has only in-frame clones and leaves some out. The sample has about 300,000 clones, 88% seen once. Sequencing was performed on peripheral blood. Receptors were obtained from a woman aged 25 to 45 who had recovered from COVID-19.

The DNA of the CDR3 is TGTGCCAGCAGGACAGGACTTAATGAAAAACTGTTTTTT. Its protein is CASRTGLNEKLFF. The J gene is TRBJ1-4, the V gene TRBV19, with 7 bases identical to TRBD1. Germline-derived CDR1 and CDR2 are LNHDA and SQIVND (reference sequence). The V segment lost 9 bases and the J segment 4 bases; nucleotides outside the gene matches: 5. The CDR3 runs to 13 residues.

The gene calls are TRBV4-1 and TRBJ1-6; tentative D call: TRBD1 (6 bases). V was shortened by 0 bases and J by 8 bases, with 23 bases between the two germline ends. The CDR3 has 19 amino acids. Germline loops: CDR1 MGHRA, CDR2 YSYEKL. CDR3 amino acids: CASSQDSGARGFPHSPLHF. DNA of the CDR3: TGCGCCAGCAGCCAAGATTCAGGAGCCAGGGGCTTTCCACATTCACCCCTCCACTTT.

The CDR3 sequence is CAISLERDRGYTF. In nucleotides, the CDR3 is TGTGCCATCAGTTTAGAGAGGGATAGGGGCTACACCTTC. The chain links TRBV10-3 to TRBJ1-2; no clear D gene. V lost 5 bases and J lost 8, with 15 bases in between. The CDR3 is 13 residues long. Germline CDR1 reads ENHRY; CDR2 reads SYGVKD.

J is TRBJ2-3 and V is TRBV15; D may be TRBD1 (6 bases). This CDR3 contains 16 residues. Per the germline V gene, CDR1 is LNHNV and CDR2 is YYDKDF (reference sequence). V lost 4 bases and J lost 0, with 14 bases in between. CDR3 sequence reads: CATSITLRGSTDTQYF. CDR3 bases: TGTGCCACCAGCATAACTCTCAGGGGAAGCACAGATACGCAGTATTTT.

This rearrangement joins TRBV5-1 to TRBJ2-3, with 8 bases matching TRBD2. This CDR3 comprises 15 residues. The junction had 8 bases not matched to a gene; V was cut back by 6 bases and J by 2 bases. The germline gives CDR1 SGHRS, CDR2 YFSETQ. The CDR3 here is CASTYSGEFTDTQYF. The CDR3 DNA sequence: TGCGCCAGCACCTATAGCGGGGAATTCACAGATACGCAGTATTTT.

V usage is TRBV5-1 and J usage is TRBJ1-2; TRBD1 matches at 9 bases. There are 16 residues in the CDR3. J gave up 0 bases and V 4 bases, and 7 bases lay outside the gene matches. CDR1 and CDR2 (germline): SGHRS, YFSETQ. The CDR3 region is CASSTDRGETNYGYTF. As DNA, the CDR3 is TGCGCCAGCAGCACAGACAGGGGGGAGACTAACTATGGCTACACCTTC.

This CDR3 is CAWSVSGGPDTQYF. The CDR3 DNA reads TGTGCCTGGAGTGTATCCGGAGGGCCAGATACGCAGTATTTT. The chain recombines TRBV30 with TRBJ2-3; tentatively, D is TRBD2 (6 bases). V was pared by 0 bases and J by 4 bases, with 11 bases between. The germline gives CDR1 GTSNPN, CDR2 SVGIG (reference sequence). The CDR3 is 14 amino acids.

The J gene is TRBJ1-1, the V gene TRBV6-1; no firm D call. Germline lookup yields CDR1 MNHNS and CDR2 SASEGT. The CDR3 length is 12 residues. The ends were cut back, 6 bases at V and 1 base at J, with 6 bases in the middle. The CDR3 region has the DNA TGTGCCAGCAGACGGAGGAACACTGAAGCTTTCTTT. Residues: CASRRRNTEAFF.

The chain links TRBV19 to TRBJ1-6; D may be TRBD1 (5 bases). The length of the CDR3 is 13 residues. Trimming took 5 bases from V and 8 from J, leaving 10 bases between them. Per the germline V gene, CDR1 is LNHDA and CDR2 is SQIVND (reference sequence). The CDR3: CASSDSMYSPLHF. CDR3 DNA sequence: TGTGCCAGTAGTGACAGTATGTATTCACCCCTCCACTTT.

This clone was recorded once. This chain's CDR3 is CATSDFLSNQPQHF. In nucleotides, the CDR3 is TGTGCCACCAGTGATTTCCTGAGCAATCAGCCCCAGCATTTT. The rearrangement joins TRBV24-1 to TRBJ1-5, with no clear D. V dropped 1 base and J dropped 1 base, with 4 bases sitting between them. The germline V gene has CDR1 KGHDR and CDR2 SFDVKD. The CDR3 spans 14 residues.

This clone was observed a handful of times. The chain uses TRBV30 and TRBJ2-2; 8 positions agree with TRBD1. Germline V CDR1 and CDR2: GTSNPN, SVGIG (reference sequence). This CDR3 comprises 15 residues. J gave up 6 bases and V 1 base, and 7 bases lay outside the gene matches. This CDR3 is CAWSAKPGGSGELFF. CDR3 sequence (DNA): TGTGCCTGGAGTGCTAAACCAGGGGGCTCCGGGGAGCTGTTTTTT. Combining the CDR3 with reference TRBV30 and TRBJ2-2 gives the whole variable domain SQTIHQWPATLVQPVGSPLSLECTVEGTSNPNLYWYRQAAGRGLQLLFYSVGIGQISSEVPQNLSASRPQDRQFILSSKKLLLSDSGFYLCAWSAKPGGSGELFFGEGSRLTVL.

V and J are TRBV5-1 and TRBJ2-7; 7 bases fit TRBD1. The J segment lost 4 bases and the V segment lost 7 bases, leaving 8 bases of the junction unmatched. Looked up from germline, CDR1 is SGHRS and CDR2 is YFSETQ. This CDR3 is 13 amino acids long. CDR3 sequence (DNA): TGCGCCAGCTTCAATGAGGGGGCTTACGAGCAGTACTTC. This codes for CASFNEGAYEQYF.

The chain employs TRBV7-9 and TRBJ2-5, with 11 bases aligning to TRBD2. CDR3 length: 18 amino acids. V gave up 6 bases and J gave up 2 bases; unmatched junction bases: 14. Germline V lookup: CDR1 SEHNR, CDR2 FQNEAQ (reference sequence). The CDR3 coding sequence is TGTGCCAGCAGTGGACGGGTGACGACTAGCGGGGATCAAGAGACCCAGTACTTC. Its translation is CASSGRVTTSGDQETQYF.

The V and J genes are TRBV4-1 and TRBJ1-3; a weak D match, TRBD1 (6 bases). V lost 1 base and J lost 0, with 13 bases in between. The CDR3 has 17 amino acids. Germline V gene lookup returns CDR1 MGHRA and CDR2 YSYEKL. CDR3 amino acids: CASSQGGHMSSGNTIYF. CDR3 DNA: TGCGCCAGCAGCCAAGGGGGACATATGAGCTCTGGAAACACCATATATTTT.

The chain carries TRBV6-5 and TRBJ1-2; 7 nucleotides match TRBD1. V dropped 6 bases and J dropped 3; count of bases not matched to a gene: 7. Germline assignment: CDR1 MNHEY and CDR2 SVGAGI. The CDR3 sequence is 14 residues long. CDR3: CASRVITGDYGYTF. In DNA, the CDR3 is TGTGCCAGCAGAGTTATAACAGGGGACTATGGCTACACCTTC.

The genes are TRBV7-6 and TRBJ2-7, with a weak D call TRBD1 (5 bases). Germline V gives CDR1 SGHVS, CDR2 FNYEAQ. The CDR3 has 12 residues. The V end was cut by 6 bases, the J end by 4 bases, with 10 bases between. The CDR3, as DNA: TGTGCCAGCAGTTCAGCAGGGTACGAGCAGTACTTC. Encoded protein: CASSSAGYEQYF.

The rearrangement links TRBV3-1 (or the pseudogene TRBV3-2) to TRBJ1-6; D is perhaps TRBD1 (5 bases). The CDR3 loop spans 14 amino acids. Germline V gene data show CDR1 as LGHDT and CDR2 as YNNKEL (reference sequence). Trimming pared 1 base from V and 10 bases from J, leaving 11 bases between. CDR3 nucleotide sequence: TGTGCCAGCAGCCAAGGACAGCTCGCCTCACCCCTCCACTTT. Amino acids: CASSQGQLASPLHF.

The chain uses TRBV4-2 and TRBJ1-5; possible D gene TRBD1, 6 bases. V lost 0 bases and J 6 bases, leaving 12 bases between the germline ends. Germline V gene sequence: CDR1 LGHNA, CDR2 YNFKEQ. The length of the CDR3 is 15 residues. CDR3 in DNA: TGTGCCAGCAGCCAAGATTTGAGAGGGGGTCAGCCCCAGCATTTT. Translation gives CASSQDLRGGQPQHF.

The rearrangement links TRBV12-3 or TRBV12-4 to TRBJ1-4, with D perhaps matching TRBD1 (6 bases). The CDR3 consists of 13 residues. V lost 5 bases and J lost 6, with 10 bases in between. This CDR3 reads CASSRTADEKLFF. In nucleotides, the CDR3 is TGTGCCAGCAGTCGGACAGCTGATGAAAAACTGTTTTTT.

The chain links TRBV2 to TRBJ1-2, with 10 bases identical to TRBD1. The CDR3 is 15 amino acids. V was pared by 0 bases and J by 6 bases, with 4 bases of the junction left unmatched. CDR1 is SNHLY, CDR2 FYNNEI, per germline. The CDR3 nucleotides read TGTGCCAGCAGTGAAGCGGCCGGGACAGGGGATGGCTACACCTTC. As protein: CASSEAAGTGDGYTF.

The chain recombines TRBV4-1 with TRBJ1-5, with 12 bases aligning to TRBD1. The CDR3 loop spans 17 amino acids. The J segment lost 6 bases and the V segment lost 4 bases, leaving 10 bases of the junction unmatched. Germline loops: CDR1 MGHRA, CDR2 YSYEKL. The CDR3 DNA follows: TGCGCCAGCAGCCTCCAGGAGGGGACAGGGGGCCGTCAGCCCCAGCATTTT. Its translation: CASSLQEGTGGRQPQHF.

J is TRBJ1-3 and V is TRBV7-9; D call uncertain. Per germline, CDR1 SEHNR and CDR2 FQNEAQ (reference sequence). V dropped 1 base and J dropped 2 bases, with 18 bases sitting between them. CDR3 size: 18 residues. CDR3 amino acids: CASSLGYAWESAGNTIYF. The CDR3 DNA follows: TGTGCCAGCAGCTTAGGGTACGCTTGGGAGTCGGCTGGAAACACCATATATTTT.

In its sample, this clone was seen a few times. CDR3 in DNA: TGTGCCATCAGTGACGTCGGGAGAAGTGGAAACACCATATATTTT. This translates into CAISDVGRSGNTIYF. This sequence joins TRBV10-3 and TRBJ1-3, with no clear D. The CDR3 sequence is 15 residues long. Germline V gene sequence: CDR1 ENHRY, CDR2 SYGVKD. Deletions cut 3 bases from V and 3 bases from J, with 12 bases between.

The gene calls are TRBV19 and TRBJ1-6; 9 bases map to TRBD1. The CDR3 covers 17 residues. The germline gives CDR1 LNHDA, CDR2 SQIVND (reference sequence). The V gene end was trimmed by 5 bases and the J gene end by 9 bases; junction bases not matched to a gene: 14. This CDR3 reads CASSFTATGTGISPLHF. For the CDR3, the DNA is TGTGCCAGTAGTTTCACCGCTACCGGGACAGGGATTTCACCCCTCCACTTT. The entire variable domain, with the rest obtained from reference TRBV19 and TRBJ1-6, is as follows: DGGITQSPKYLFRKEGQNVTLSCEQNLNHDAMYWYRQDPGQGLRLIYYSQIVNDFQKGDIAEGYSVSREKKESFPLTVTSAQKNPTAFYLCASSFTATGTGISPLHFGNGTRLTVT.

The J gene is TRBJ1-3, the V gene TRBV5-6; D is unclear. Trimming took off 4 bases at V and 1 base at J, with 21 bases between the two ends. CDR3 length: 18 residues. In germline, CDR1 is SGHDT, CDR2 YYEEEE. CDR3 protein: CASSEEARARESGNTIYF. The CDR3 DNA sequence: TGTGCCAGCAGCGAGGAGGCGAGGGCCCGCGAGTCTGGAAACACCATATATTTT.

The rearrangement uses TRBV15 and TRBJ2-3; TRBD2 matches 7 bases. The germline V gene has CDR1 LNHNV and CDR2 YYDKDF (reference sequence). This CDR3 contains 16 residues. V lost 1 base, J lost 2 bases, and 6 bases stayed unmatched. CDR3 loop: CATSRGEGTYTDTQYF. CDR3 in DNA: TGTGCCACCAGCAGAGGGGAGGGAACTTACACAGATACGCAGTATTTT.

The chain couples TRBV7-2 to TRBJ2-3; D may be TRBD1 (6 bases). CDR1 and CDR2 from the germline V gene are SGHTA and FQGNSA. Between the trimmed V and J ends, which lost 5 bases and 6 bases, there was a span of 9 bases. This CDR3 is 12 amino acids long. The CDR3 sequence is CASSTQGDTQYF. Here the CDR3 DNA reads TGTGCCAGCAGCACACAGGGTGATACGCAGTATTTT. Variable domain in full (rest from reference TRBV7-2 and TRBJ2-3): GAGVSQSPSNKVTEKGKDVELRCDPISGHTALYWYRQSLGQGLEFLIYFQGNSAPDKSGLPSDRFSAERTGGSVSTLTIQRTQQEDSAVYLCASSTQGDTQYFGPGTRLTVL.

The rearrangement links TRBV19 to TRBJ2-3, with D perhaps TRBD1 (6 bases). CDR1 and CDR2 (germline): LNHDA, SQIVND (reference sequence). Trimming shortened V by 5 bases and J by 5 bases, and 8 bases separated the two germline ends. This CDR3 is built from 12 residues. CDR3 nucleotide sequence: TGTGCCAGTAGTGAGGGGGTAGATACGCAGTATTTT. As protein: CASSEGVDTQYF.

The J gene is TRBJ2-3, the V gene TRBV11-1, with 8 bases fitting TRBD2. Germline lookup yields CDR1 SGHAT and CDR2 FQDESV (reference sequence). The CDR3 is made up of 15 amino acids. Trimming removed 5 bases from V and 0 bases from J; junction bases left unmatched: 4. CDR3 sequence reads: CASSPRTSSTDTQYF. The CDR3 region has the DNA TGTGCCAGCAGCCCCAGGACTAGCAGCACAGATACGCAGTATTTT.